Here is one T cell receptor beta chain with its context. This specimen belongs to a study of blood T cell repertoires in COVID-19. Study context: PBMCs, B-cell-depleted T cells, or T cells were the source of the cDNA or gDNA that made up the material.

The protocol was immunoSEQ multiplex PCR, while the TCRdb copy is restricted to in-frame clones and leaves out a portion. The sample consists of about 130,000 clones, over 75% of them appearing once. Germline-derived CDR1 and CDR2 are SNHLY and FYNNEI. Trimming cost V 4 bases and J 7 bases; bases outside gene matches: 4. CDR3 size: 14 residues. V gene TRBV2 combines with J gene TRBJ2-2, with 9 bases lining up with TRBD2. The material sequenced was peripheral blood. This clonotype originated in a woman aged 80 or over with acute or convalescent COVID-19. The CDR3 DNA reads as TGTGCCAGCAGTGGACTAGCGGTTAACGGGGAGCTGTTTTTT. Translation: CASSGLAVNGELFF.